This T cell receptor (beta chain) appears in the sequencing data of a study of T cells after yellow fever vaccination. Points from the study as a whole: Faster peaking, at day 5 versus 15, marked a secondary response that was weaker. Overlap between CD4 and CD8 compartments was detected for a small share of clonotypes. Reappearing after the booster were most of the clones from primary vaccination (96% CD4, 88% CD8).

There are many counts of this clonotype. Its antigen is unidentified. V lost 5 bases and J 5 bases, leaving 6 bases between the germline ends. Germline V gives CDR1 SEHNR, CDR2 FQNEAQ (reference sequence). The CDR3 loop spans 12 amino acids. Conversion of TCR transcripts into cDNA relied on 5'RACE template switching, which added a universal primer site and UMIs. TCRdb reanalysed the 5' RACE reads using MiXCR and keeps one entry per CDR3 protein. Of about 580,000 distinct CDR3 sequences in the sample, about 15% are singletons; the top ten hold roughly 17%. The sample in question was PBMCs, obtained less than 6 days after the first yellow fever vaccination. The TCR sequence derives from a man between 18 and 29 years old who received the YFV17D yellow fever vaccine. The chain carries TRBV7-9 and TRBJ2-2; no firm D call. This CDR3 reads CASSPFTGELFF. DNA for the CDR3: TGTGCCAGCAGCCCTTTTACCGGGGAGCTGTTTTTT.